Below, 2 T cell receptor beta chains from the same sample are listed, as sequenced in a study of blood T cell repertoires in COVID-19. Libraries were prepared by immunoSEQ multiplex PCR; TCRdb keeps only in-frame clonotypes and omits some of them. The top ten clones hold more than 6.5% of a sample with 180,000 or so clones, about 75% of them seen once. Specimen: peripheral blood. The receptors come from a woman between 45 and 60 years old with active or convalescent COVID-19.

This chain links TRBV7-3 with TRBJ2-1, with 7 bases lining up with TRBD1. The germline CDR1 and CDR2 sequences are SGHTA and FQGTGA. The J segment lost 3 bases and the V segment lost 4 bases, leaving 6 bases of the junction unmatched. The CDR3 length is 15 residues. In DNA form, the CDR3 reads TGTGCCAGCAGCTCAAACGCAGGGGGCTACAATGAGCAGTTCTTC. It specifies CASSSNAGGYNEQFF. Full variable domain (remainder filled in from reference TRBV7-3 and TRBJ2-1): GAGVSQTPSNKVTEKGKYVELRCDPISGHTALYWYRQSLGQGPEFLIYFQGTGAADDSGLPNDRFFAVRPEGSVSTLKIQRTERGDSAVYLCASSSNAGGYNEQFFGPGTRLTVL.

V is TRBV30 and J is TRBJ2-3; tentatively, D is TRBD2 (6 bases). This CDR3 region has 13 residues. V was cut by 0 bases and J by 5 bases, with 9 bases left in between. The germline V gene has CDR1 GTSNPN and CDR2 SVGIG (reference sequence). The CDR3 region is CAWSVRSGDTQYF. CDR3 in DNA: TGTGCCTGGAGTGTACGTAGCGGAGATACGCAGTATTTT.